The present T cell receptor (beta chain) was sequenced within a study of control samples from healthy donors and cancer patients. V was shortened by 5 bases and J by 5 bases, with 12 bases between the two germline ends. CDR3 length: 13 residues. Assay: immunoSEQ multiplex PCR; the TCRdb copy retains only in-frame clones and omits some. This sample has about 150,000 clones, with roughly 93% found just once. The sequence was collected from a man aged 18 to 30 in good health. The specimen was blood. This chain connects TRBV12-3 or TRBV12-4 to TRBJ2-5; possible D gene TRBD1, 5 bases. CDR3 loop: CASSRSGRETQYF. In DNA form, the CDR3 reads TGTGCCAGCAGTAGATCAGGGCGGGAGACCCAGTACTTC.